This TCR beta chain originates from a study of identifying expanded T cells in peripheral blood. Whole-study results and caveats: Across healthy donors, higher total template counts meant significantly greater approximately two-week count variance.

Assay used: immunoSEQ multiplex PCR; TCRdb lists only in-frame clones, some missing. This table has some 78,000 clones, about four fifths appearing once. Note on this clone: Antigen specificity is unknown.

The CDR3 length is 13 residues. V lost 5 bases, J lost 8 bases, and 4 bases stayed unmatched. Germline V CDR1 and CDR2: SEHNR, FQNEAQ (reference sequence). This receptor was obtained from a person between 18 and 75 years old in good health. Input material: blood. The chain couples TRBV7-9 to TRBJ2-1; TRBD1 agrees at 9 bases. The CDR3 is CASSHHRGHEQFF. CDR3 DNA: TGTGCCAGCAGCCACCACAGGGGGCATGAGCAGTTCTTC. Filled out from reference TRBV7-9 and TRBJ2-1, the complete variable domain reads DTGVSQNPRHKITKRGQNVTFRCDPISEHNRLYWYRQTLGQGPEFLTYFQNEAQLEKSRLLSDRFSAERPKGSFSTLEIQRTEQGDSAMYLCASSHHRGHEQFFGPGTRLTVL.